This T cell receptor (beta chain) is drawn from a study of blood T cell repertoires in COVID-19. Across the study: Collection of acute and convalescent COVID-19 samples took place in the United States, Italy and Spain. T cells, B-cell-depleted T cells, or PBMCs supplied cDNA or gDNA.

Trimming left V 1 base short and J 5 bases short, with 12 bases between. The CDR3 has 14 residues. CDR1 is SEHNR, CDR2 FQNEAQ, per germline (reference sequence). Original analysis: From reference gene primer amplification, estimates of nucleated cell counts were derived. Method: immunoSEQ multiplex PCR; TCRdb's copy keeps in-frame clones and lacks some. The D gene and trimming were derived from the DNA, and the V and J assignments and clone size from that table. There are 150,000 or so clones in the sample; approximately 83% occur only once, and nearly 8.5% lies in the top ten. The sample comprised peripheral blood. This TCR was recovered from a man in his sixties with acute or convalescent COVID-19. The rearrangement links TRBV7-9 to TRBJ2-7, with D maybe TRBD2 (6 bases). CDR3 DNA sequence: TGTGCCAGCAGCTTAGTGGAGGGGCTGAACGAGCAGTACTTC. It encodes CASSLVEGLNEQYF.